This T cell receptor (beta chain) was identified during a study of human T cells and chemical hapten exposure. Across the whole study: Mainly, slight library volume differences in the pool made TCR yields vary.

The length of the CDR3 is 18 residues. The J segment lost 7 bases and the V segment lost 0 bases, leaving 13 bases of the junction unmatched. Looked up from germline, CDR1 is LGHNA and CDR2 is YNFKEQ. Using its own MiXCR run on the RACE reads, TCRdb lists one record per CDR3 protein. This table holds 250,000 or so distinct CDR3 sequences, approximately 7.5% found once. Time point indicated: pre-sensitization, week 0. Treatment given: therapeutic diphenylcyclopropenone sensitization with weekly scalp DPC. Phlebotomy was performed prior to application of every patch test. Sequences were derived from whole blood, sampled in connection with sensitization to the hapten diphenylcyclopropenone (DPC). This TCR was sampled from a man aged 18 to 29 with alopecia areata. Some clones in this sample may be carry-over from other donors' samples. The chain carries TRBV4-2 and TRBJ1-2; 11 nucleotides line up with TRBD1. The CDR3: CASSQDGSGTGGRSGYTF. The CDR3 DNA sequence: TGTGCCAGCAGCCAAGACGGCTCCGGGACAGGGGGAAGATCTGGCTACACCTTC.